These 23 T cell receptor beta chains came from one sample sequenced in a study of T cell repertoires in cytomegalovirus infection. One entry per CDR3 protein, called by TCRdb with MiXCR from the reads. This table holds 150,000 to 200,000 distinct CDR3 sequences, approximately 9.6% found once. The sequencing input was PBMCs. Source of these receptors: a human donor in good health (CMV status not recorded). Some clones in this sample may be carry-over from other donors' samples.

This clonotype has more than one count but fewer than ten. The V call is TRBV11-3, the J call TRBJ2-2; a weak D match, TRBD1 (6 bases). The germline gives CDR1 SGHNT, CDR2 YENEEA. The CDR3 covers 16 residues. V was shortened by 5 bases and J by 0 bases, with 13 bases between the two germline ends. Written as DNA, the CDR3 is TGTGCCAGCAGCCCATCGGACAGTTCGAACACCGGGGAGCTGTTTTTT. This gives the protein CASSPSDSSNTGELFF.

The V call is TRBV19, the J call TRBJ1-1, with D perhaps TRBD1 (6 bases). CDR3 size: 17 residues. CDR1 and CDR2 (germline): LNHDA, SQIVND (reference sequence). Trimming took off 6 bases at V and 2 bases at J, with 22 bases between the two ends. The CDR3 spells CASRMLGSRDTNTEAFF. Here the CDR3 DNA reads TGTGCCAGTAGAATGCTTGGGAGCCGGGACACCAACACTGAAGCTTTCTTT.

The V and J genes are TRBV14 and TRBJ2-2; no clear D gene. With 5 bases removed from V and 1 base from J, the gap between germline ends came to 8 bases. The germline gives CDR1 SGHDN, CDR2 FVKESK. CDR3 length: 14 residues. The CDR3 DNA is TGTGCCAGCAGCGGCTACCTGAACACCGGGGAGCTGTTTTTT. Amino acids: CASSGYLNTGELFF.

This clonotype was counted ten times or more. In DNA, the CDR3 is TGTGCCAGCAGCTTAGGTCCGGTGGCTGGAAACACCATATATTTT. Amino acid sequence: CASSLGPVAGNTIYF. This chain connects TRBV7-2 to TRBJ1-3, with D uncertain. This CDR3 is 15 amino acids long. Germline V gene data show CDR1 as SGHTA and CDR2 as FQGNSA. The germline V and J ends were trimmed by 1 base and 2 bases, with 9 bases remaining between them.

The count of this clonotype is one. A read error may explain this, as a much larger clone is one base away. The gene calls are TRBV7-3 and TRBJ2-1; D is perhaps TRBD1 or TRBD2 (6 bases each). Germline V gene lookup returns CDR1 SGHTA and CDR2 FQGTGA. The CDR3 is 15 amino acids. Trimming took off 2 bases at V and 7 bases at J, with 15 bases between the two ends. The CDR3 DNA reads TGTGCCAGCAGCTTATCCGGGAGTCAGGGGAATGAGCAGTTCTTC. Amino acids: CASSLSGSQGNEQFF.

The CDR3 region is CASSLLGGGGELFF. CDR3 coding DNA: TGTGCCAGCAGCTTATTGGGGGGGGGCGGGGAGCTGTTTTTT. This chain links TRBV7-2 with TRBJ2-2, with TRBD2 identical over 7 bases. Germline V CDR1 and CDR2: SGHTA, FQGNSA. The CDR3 contains 14 residues. The J segment lost 7 bases and the V segment lost 2 bases, leaving 4 bases of the junction unmatched.

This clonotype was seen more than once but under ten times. CDR3 DNA: TGTGCCAGCAGCACAGACAGGGTCGTTCAGCCCCAGCATTTT. Its protein product is CASSTDRVVQPQHF. The gene calls are TRBV5-5 and TRBJ1-5, with 7 bases that match TRBD1. The CDR3 runs to 14 residues. V lost 4 bases and J lost 6; bases outside the gene matches: 7. Germline CDR1 is SGHKS and CDR2 is YYEKEE (reference sequence). Supplemented by reference TRBV5-5 and TRBJ1-5, the full variable domain reads DAGVTQSPTHLIKTRGQQVTLRCSPISGHKSVSWYQQVLGQGPQFIFQYYEKEERGRGNFPDRFSARQFPNYSSELNVNALLLGDSALYLCASSTDRVVQPQHFGDGTRLSIL.

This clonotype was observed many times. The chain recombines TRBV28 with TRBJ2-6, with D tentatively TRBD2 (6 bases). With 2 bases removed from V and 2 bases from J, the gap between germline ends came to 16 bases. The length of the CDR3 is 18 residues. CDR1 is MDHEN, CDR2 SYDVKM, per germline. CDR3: CASSLDGGRFTGANVLTF. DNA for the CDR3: TGTGCCAGCAGTTTAGACGGAGGGCGCTTCACTGGGGCCAACGTCCTGACTTTC.

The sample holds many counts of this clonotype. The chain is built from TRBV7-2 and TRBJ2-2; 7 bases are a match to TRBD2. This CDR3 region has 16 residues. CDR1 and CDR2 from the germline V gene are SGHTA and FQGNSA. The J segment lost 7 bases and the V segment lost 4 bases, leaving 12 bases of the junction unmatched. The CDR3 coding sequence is TGTGCCAGCAGCTCCTTGGCGGGAGATCGTAGCGGGGAGCTGTTTTTT. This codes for CASSSLAGDRSGELFF.

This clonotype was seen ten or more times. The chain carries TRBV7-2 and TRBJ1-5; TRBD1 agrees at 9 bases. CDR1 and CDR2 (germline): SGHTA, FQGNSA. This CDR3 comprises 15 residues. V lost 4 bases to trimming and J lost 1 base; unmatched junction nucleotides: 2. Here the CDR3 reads CASSSGQGSNQPQHF. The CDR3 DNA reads TGTGCCAGCAGCTCCGGACAGGGGAGCAATCAGCCCCAGCATTTT.

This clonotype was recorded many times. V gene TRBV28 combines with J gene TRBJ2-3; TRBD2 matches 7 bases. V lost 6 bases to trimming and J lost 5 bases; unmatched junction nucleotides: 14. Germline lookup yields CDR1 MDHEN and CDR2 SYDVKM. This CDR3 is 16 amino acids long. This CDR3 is CASRTSPAGVVDTQYF. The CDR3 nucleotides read TGTGCCAGCAGGACATCTCCGGCGGGAGTAGTAGATACGCAGTATTTT.

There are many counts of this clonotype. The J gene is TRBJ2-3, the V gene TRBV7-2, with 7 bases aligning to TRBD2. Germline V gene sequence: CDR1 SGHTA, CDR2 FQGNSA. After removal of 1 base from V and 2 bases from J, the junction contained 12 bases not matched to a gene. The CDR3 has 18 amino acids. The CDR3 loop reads CASSLVVGGLTLTDTQYF. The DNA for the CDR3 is TGTGCCAGCAGCTTAGTGGTGGGAGGGCTCACCCTCACAGATACGCAGTATTTT.

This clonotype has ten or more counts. CDR3 sequence reads: CASSLAGIASYEQYF. CDR3 in DNA: TGTGCCAGCAGCTTAGCAGGGATCGCATCCTACGAGCAGTACTTC. V usage is TRBV7-2 and J usage is TRBJ2-7, with D unclear. The CDR3 consists of 15 residues. The V end was cut by 0 bases, the J end by 1 base, with 10 bases between. Germline assignment: CDR1 SGHTA and CDR2 FQGNSA.

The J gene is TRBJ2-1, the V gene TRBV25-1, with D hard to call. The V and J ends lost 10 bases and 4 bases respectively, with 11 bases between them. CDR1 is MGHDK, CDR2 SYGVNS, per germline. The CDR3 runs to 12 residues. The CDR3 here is CATGLAYNEQFF. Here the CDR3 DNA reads TGTGCCACCGGGCTTGCGTACAATGAGCAGTTCTTC.

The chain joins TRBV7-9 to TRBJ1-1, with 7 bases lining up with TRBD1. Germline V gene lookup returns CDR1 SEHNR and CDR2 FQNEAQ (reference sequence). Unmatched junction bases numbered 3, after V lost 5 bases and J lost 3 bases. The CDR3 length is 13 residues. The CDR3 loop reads CASSDRDHTEAFF. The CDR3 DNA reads TGTGCCAGCAGCGACAGGGACCACACTGAAGCTTTCTTT.

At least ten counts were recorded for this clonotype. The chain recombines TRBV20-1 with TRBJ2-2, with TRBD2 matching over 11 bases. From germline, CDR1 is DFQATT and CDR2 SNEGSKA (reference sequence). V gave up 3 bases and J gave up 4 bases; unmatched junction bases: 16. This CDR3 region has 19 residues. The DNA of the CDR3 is TGCAGTGCTAGGGTGATCTTTTCTAGCGGGGGGAAGGGCACCGGGGAGCTGTTTTTT. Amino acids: CSARVIFSSGGKGTGELFF.

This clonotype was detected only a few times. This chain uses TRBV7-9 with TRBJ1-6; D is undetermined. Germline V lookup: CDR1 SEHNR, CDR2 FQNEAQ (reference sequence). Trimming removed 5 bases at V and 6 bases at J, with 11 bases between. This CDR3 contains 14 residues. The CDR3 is CASSPRPANSPLHF. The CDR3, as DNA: TGTGCCAGCAGCCCACGTCCGGCTAATTCACCCCTCCACTTT.

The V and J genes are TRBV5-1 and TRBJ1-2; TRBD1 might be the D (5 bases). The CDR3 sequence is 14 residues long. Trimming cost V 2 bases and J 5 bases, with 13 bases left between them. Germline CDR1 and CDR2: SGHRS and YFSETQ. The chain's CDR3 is CASSLLTASYGYTF. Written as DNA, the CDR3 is TGCGCCAGCAGCTTACTGACAGCATCTTATGGCTACACCTTC.

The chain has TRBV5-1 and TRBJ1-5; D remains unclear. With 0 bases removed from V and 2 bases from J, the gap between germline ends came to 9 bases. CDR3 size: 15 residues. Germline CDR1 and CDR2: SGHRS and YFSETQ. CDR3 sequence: CASSLEGPGNQPQHF. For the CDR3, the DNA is TGCGCCAGCAGCTTGGAAGGGCCTGGCAATCAGCCCCAGCATTTT.

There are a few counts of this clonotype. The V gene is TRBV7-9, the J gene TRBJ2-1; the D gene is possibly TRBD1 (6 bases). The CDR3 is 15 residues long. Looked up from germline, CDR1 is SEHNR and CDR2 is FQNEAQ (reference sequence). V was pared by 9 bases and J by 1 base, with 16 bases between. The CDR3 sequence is CASPLTGKSYNEQFF. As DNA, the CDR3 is TGTGCCAGTCCCCTTACAGGGAAATCCTACAATGAGCAGTTCTTC. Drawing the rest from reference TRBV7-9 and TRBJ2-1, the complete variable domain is DTGVSQNPRHKITKRGQNVTFRCDPISEHNRLYWYRQTLGQGPEFLTYFQNEAQLEKSRLLSDRFSAERPKGSFSTLEIQRTEQGDSAMYLCASPLTGKSYNEQFFGPGTRLTVL.

The CDR3 DNA reads as TGTGCCAGCAGCTTGGGGTCAGGGATAGGGTCACCCCTCCACTTT. Residues: CASSLGSGIGSPLHF. J is TRBJ1-6 and V is TRBV5-5; D is perhaps TRBD1 (5 bases). CDR3 size: 15 residues. V was clipped by 0 bases and J by 10 bases, with 14 bases between them. Germline-derived CDR1 and CDR2 are SGHKS and YYEKEE (reference sequence).

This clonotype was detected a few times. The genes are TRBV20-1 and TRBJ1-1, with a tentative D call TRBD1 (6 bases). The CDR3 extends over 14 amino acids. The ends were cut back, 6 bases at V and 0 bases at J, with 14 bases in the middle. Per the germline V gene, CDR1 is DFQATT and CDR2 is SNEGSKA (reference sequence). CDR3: CSAPARGLNTEAFF. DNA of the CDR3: TGCAGTGCGCCCGCCAGGGGATTGAACACTGAAGCTTTCTTT.

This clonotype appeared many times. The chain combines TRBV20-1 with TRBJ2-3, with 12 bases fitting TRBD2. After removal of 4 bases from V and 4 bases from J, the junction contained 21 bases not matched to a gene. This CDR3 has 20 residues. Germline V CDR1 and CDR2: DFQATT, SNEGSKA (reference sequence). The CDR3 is CSANDLPASGRAGSADTQYF. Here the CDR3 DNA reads TGCAGTGCTAACGACCTTCCCGCTAGCGGGAGGGCCGGTAGCGCAGATACGCAGTATTTT.